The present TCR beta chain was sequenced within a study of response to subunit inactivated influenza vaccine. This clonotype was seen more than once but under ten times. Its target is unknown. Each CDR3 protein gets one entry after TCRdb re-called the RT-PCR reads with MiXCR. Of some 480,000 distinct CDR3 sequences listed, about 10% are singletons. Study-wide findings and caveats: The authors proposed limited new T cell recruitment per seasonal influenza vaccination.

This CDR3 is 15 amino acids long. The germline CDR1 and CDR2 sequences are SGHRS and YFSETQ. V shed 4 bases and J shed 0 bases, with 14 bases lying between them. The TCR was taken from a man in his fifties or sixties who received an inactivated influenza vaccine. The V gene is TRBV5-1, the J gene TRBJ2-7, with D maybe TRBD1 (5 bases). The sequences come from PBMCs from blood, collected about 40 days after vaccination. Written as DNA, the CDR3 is TGCGCCAGCAGCCCCGACAGCCCAAGCTCCTACGAGCAGTACTTC. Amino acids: CASSPDSPSSYEQYF.